The clone carrying this T cell receptor beta chain appeared many times. Its antigen remains unidentified. The TCR beta CDR3 regions underwent amplification using RNA transcripts as the source. An initial round of RT-PCR targeting the TCR CDR3 relied on the HTBI primer set. MiXCR was run by TCRdb on the multiplex PCR reads, yielding one entry per CDR3 protein. This table has roughly 510,000 distinct CDR3 sequences, over 45% appearing once. The data belong to a study of T cells in Graves' hyperthyroidism and ophthalmopathy. Study-wide results and caveats: Most expanded thyroid clonotypes above 0.001 recurred in blood. The model forecast ophthalmopathy, anticipating it by a median around 6.9 months before onset.

Those patients with uncontrolled infection, other autoimmune disease, pregnancy or lactation were excluded. Clinical symptoms, serum thyroxine and TRAb, thyroid ultrasound and orbital computed tomography together formed the diagnostic basis. The CDR3 has 14 amino acids. The V end lost 6 bases, the J end lost 0 bases, and 9 bases lay between the germline ends. This clonotype was obtained from an adult woman with Graves' disease, either hyperthyroidism or ophthalmopathy (not recorded which). The rearrangement links TRBV12-3 or TRBV12-4 to TRBJ1-3; D gene uncertain. Sequencing input: peripheral blood or thyroid tissue (not recorded which). For the CDR3, the DNA is TGTGCCAGCAGGGACTGGAGCTCTGGAAACACCATATATTTT. Its translation: CASRDWSSGNTIYF.